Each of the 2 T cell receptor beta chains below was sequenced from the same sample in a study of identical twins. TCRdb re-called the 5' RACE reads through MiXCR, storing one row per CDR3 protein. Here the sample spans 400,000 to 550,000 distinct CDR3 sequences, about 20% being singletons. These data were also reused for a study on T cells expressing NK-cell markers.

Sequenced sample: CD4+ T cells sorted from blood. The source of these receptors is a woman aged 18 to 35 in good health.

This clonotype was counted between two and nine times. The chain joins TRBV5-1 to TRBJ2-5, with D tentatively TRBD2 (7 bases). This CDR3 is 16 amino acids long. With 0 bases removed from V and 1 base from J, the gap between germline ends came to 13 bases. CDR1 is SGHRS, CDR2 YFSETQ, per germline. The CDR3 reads CASSLGGQRGQETQYF. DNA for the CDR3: TGCGCCAGCAGCTTGGGGGGGCAGCGGGGCCAAGAGACCCAGTACTTC.

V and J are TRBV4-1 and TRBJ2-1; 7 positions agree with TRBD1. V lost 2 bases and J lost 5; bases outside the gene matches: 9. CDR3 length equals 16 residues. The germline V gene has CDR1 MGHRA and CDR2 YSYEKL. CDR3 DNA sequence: TGCGCCAGCAGCCAACCCAGACAGGGAGCTAACAATGAGCAGTTCTTC. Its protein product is CASSQPRQGANNEQFF.